These 18 T cell receptor beta chains were sequenced from one sample in a study of shared clonotypes between healthy human individuals. TCRdb's copy holds only in-frame clones and misses some; the assay was immunoSEQ multiplex PCR. The sample has about 2.3 million clones; about 92% are singletons. Sequencing was carried out using naive CD4+ T cells from PBMCs. Subset: CD45RA+ positively selected. All receptors derive from a young man in good health. Some clones in this sample may be carry-over from other donors' samples.

The chain employs TRBV15 and TRBJ2-4; D possibly corresponds to TRBD1 (6 bases). The germline V and J ends were trimmed by 5 bases and 0 bases, with 20 bases remaining between them. The CDR3 contains 18 residues. The germline V gene encodes CDR1 LNHNV and CDR2 YYDKDF (reference sequence). Written as DNA, the CDR3 is TGTGCCACCAGCCTCCCCGGACAGTCCCCACTAGCCAAAAACATTCAGTACTTC. Its protein is CATSLPGQSPLAKNIQYF. The full variable domain, in which reference TRBV15 and TRBJ2-4 provide the parts outside the CDR3, is DAMVIQNPRYQVTQFGKPVTLSCSQTLNHNVMYWYQQKSSQAPKLLFHYYDKDFNNEADTPDNFQSRRPNTSFCFLDIRSPGLGDTAMYLCATSLPGQSPLAKNIQYFGAGTRLSVL.

The CDR3 sequence: CASSQEVVPVRNQPQHF. The CDR3 nucleotides read TGCGCCAGCAGCCAAGAAGTGGTCCCAGTTAGAAATCAGCCCCAGCATTTT. J is TRBJ1-5 and V is TRBV4-1; no clear D gene. The CDR3 is made up of 17 amino acids. Per germline, CDR1 MGHRA and CDR2 YSYEKL. Deletions cut 0 bases from V and 4 bases from J, with 16 bases between.

This chain joins TRBV11-1 and TRBJ2-1, with TRBD2 as a possible D gene (6 bases). This CDR3 has 13 amino acids. CDR1 and CDR2 from the germline V gene are SGHAT and FQDESV (reference sequence). V lost 3 bases to trimming and J lost 5 bases, with 8 bases between them. The CDR3 DNA reads TGTGCCAGCAGCTTGGGGGGACACAATGAGCAGTTCTTC. Amino acid sequence: CASSLGGHNEQFF.

The chain uses TRBV5-1 and TRBJ2-3, with 9 bases identical to TRBD2. Germline V gives CDR1 SGHRS, CDR2 YFSETQ. The CDR3 has 16 amino acids. With 0 bases clipped from V and 4 bases from J, the junction kept 6 bases outside the gene matches. The CDR3 DNA reads as TGCGCCAGCAGCTTGGGTGTTAGCGGGAGCCCAGATACGCAGTATTTT. This translates into CASSLGVSGSPDTQYF. Full variable domain (rest looked up from reference TRBV5-1 and TRBJ2-3): KAGVTQTPRYLIKTRGQQVTLSCSPISGHRSVSWYQQTPGQGLQFLFEYFSETQRNKGNFPGRFSGRQFSNSRSEMNVSTLELGDSALYLCASSLGVSGSPDTQYFGPGTRLTVL.

As regards this clone: Additional DNA sequences in this sample encode the identical CDR3. The CDR3 DNA sequence: TGCGCCAGCAGCCGGACTGAGCCCTACGAGCAGTACTTC. Its translation is CASSRTEPYEQYF. This chain uses TRBV5-1 with TRBJ2-7, with a tentative D call TRBD2 (5 bases). Per germline, CDR1 SGHRS and CDR2 YFSETQ. The V and J ends lost 4 bases and 2 bases respectively, with 10 bases between them. CDR3 length: 13 amino acids.

In DNA form, the CDR3 reads TGTGCCAGCAGTTTACGGGGAGCCTACGAGCAGTACTTC. Protein product: CASSLRGAYEQYF. The chain is built from TRBV6-6 and TRBJ2-7; tentative D call: TRBD2 (5 bases). V lost 4 bases to trimming and J lost 2 bases, with 9 bases between them. Germline CDR1 reads MNHNY; CDR2 reads SVGAGI (reference sequence). CDR3 length: 13 amino acids.

The chain joins TRBV28 to TRBJ2-3; TRBD2 agrees at 16 bases. J lost 9 bases, V lost 4 bases, and 13 bases had no gene match. This CDR3 is 18 amino acids long. From germline, CDR1 is MDHEN and CDR2 SYDVKM. CDR3 nucleotide sequence: TGTGCCAGCAGTTCCCCCCTACTAGGGACTAGCGGGAGGGCCACGCAGTATTTT. Its protein is CASSSPLLGTSGRATQYF.

The chain employs TRBV28 and TRBJ2-2; tentatively, D is TRBD1 or TRBD2 (5 bases each). Trimming removed 6 bases at V and 4 bases at J, with 12 bases between. This CDR3 spans 14 amino acids. Looked up from germline, CDR1 is MDHEN and CDR2 is SYDVKM. CDR3 nucleotide sequence: TGTGCCAGCAGGTGGTCTGGGGGCACCGGGGAGCTGTTTTTT. Its protein is CASRWSGGTGELFF.

The gene calls are TRBV29-1 and TRBJ2-7, with 10 bases lining up with TRBD2. V shed 4 bases and J 7 bases; nucleotides not matched to a gene: 10. In germline, CDR1 is SQVTM, CDR2 ANQGSEA. This CDR3 spans 14 amino acids. The CDR3 nucleotides read TGCAGCGTTGTCGGCCTAGCGGGAGTTTTGGAGCAGTACTTC. This codes for CSVVGLAGVLEQYF.

The chain links TRBV4-1 to TRBJ2-1; TRBD2 aligns across 9 bases. This CDR3 is built from 16 residues. Per germline, CDR1 MGHRA and CDR2 YSYEKL. Trimming removed 0 bases from V and 8 bases from J; junction bases left unmatched: 8. CDR3 in DNA: TGCGCCAGCAGCCAAGAACTAGCGGGCTTCCCCCATGAGCAGTTCTTC. It encodes CASSQELAGFPHEQFF.

The J gene is TRBJ2-3, the V gene TRBV7-2; possibly TRBD2 for D (6 bases). This CDR3 has 15 amino acids. Trimming left V 0 bases short and J 5 bases short, with 12 bases between. Per germline, CDR1 SGHTA and CDR2 FQGNSA. The CDR3 region is CASSLARDGGDTQYF. The CDR3 DNA sequence: TGTGCCAGCAGCTTAGCGCGGGACGGGGGAGATACGCAGTATTTT.

V is TRBV6-1 and J is TRBJ2-7, with TRBD1 matching over 7 bases. The CDR3 has 13 residues. V was clipped by 4 bases and J by 3 bases; unmatched bases: 3. Germline loops: CDR1 MNHNS, CDR2 SASEGT. This chain's CDR3 is CASSADRVYEQYF. For the CDR3, the DNA is TGTGCCAGCAGTGCCGACAGGGTCTACGAGCAGTACTTC.

The rearrangement uses TRBV7-9 and TRBJ2-6; no reliable D call. Trimming took off 1 base at V and 0 bases at J, with 13 bases between the two ends. The CDR3 totals 18 residues. Germline CDR1 is SEHNR and CDR2 is FQNEAQ (reference sequence). The CDR3 here is CASSLVGSESSGANVLTF. The CDR3, as DNA: TGTGCCAGCAGCTTAGTTGGTTCTGAGAGCTCTGGGGCCAACGTCCTGACTTTC.

V and J are TRBV7-9 and TRBJ2-7; D not certain. Trimming pared 3 bases from V and 0 bases from J, leaving 12 bases between. This CDR3 contains 15 residues. From germline, CDR1 is SEHNR and CDR2 FQNEAQ (reference sequence). CDR3 DNA sequence: TGTGCCAGCAGCTTTGGCCCCCAGAGCTCCTACGAGCAGTACTTC. The encoded protein is CASSFGPQSSYEQYF.

This chain links TRBV15 with TRBJ1-3; D is unclear. Germline V gives CDR1 LNHNV, CDR2 YYDKDF (reference sequence). This CDR3 spans 12 amino acids. The V end was cut by 5 bases, the J end by 7 bases, with 9 bases between. Written as DNA, the CDR3 is TGTGCCACCAGCCGGGTGTCGAACACCATATATTTT. As protein: CATSRVSNTIYF.

Note on this clone: With a much larger clone just one base away, this may be a read error. Other DNA sequences in the sample encode the same CDR3. The chain links TRBV27 to TRBJ1-5; 9 bases align to TRBD1. The V gene's germline CDR1 is MNHEY and CDR2 SMNVEV (reference sequence). V lost 5 bases to trimming and J lost 2 bases; unmatched junction nucleotides: 1. The CDR3 totals 14 residues. The DNA for the CDR3 is TGTGCCAGCAGTCGGACAGGGGGCAATCAGCCCCAGCATTTT. Residues: CASSRTGGNQPQHF.

The chain joins TRBV4-1 to TRBJ2-7; perhaps D is TRBD1 or TRBD2 (5 bases each). Trimming removed 2 bases from V and 2 bases from J, with 16 bases in between. This CDR3 has 16 amino acids. Looked up from germline, CDR1 is MGHRA and CDR2 is YSYEKL. CDR3 DNA sequence: TGCGCCAGCAGCCAAAGGGACGACGCCCACCCCTACGAGCAGTACTTC. It yields the protein CASSQRDDAHPYEQYF.

The gene calls are TRBV27 and TRBJ2-1; 14 bases line up with TRBD2. CDR3 length: 14 amino acids. Trimming cost V 5 bases and J 12 bases; bases outside gene matches: 6. The germline V gene has CDR1 MNHEY and CDR2 SMNVEV (reference sequence). The CDR3 here is CASSPGTSGSGQFF. CDR3 bases: TGTGCCAGCAGTCCTGGGACTAGCGGGAGTGGGCAGTTCTTC.